The next 30 T cell receptor beta chains were all read from a single sample in a study of T cell responses to AZD1222 COVID-19 vaccine (dated by TCRdb to the early 2020s). The time point label of this sample denotes: about 28 days (+/-7) after the second vaccine dose. The library was obtained by the immunoSEQ multiplex PCR assay. Here the immuneACCESS table is served through TCRdb, limited to in-frame sequences with V and J called. Missing clones are a known gap in these copies; in checked studies unresolved V genes cover under half, and the rest lacks a known reason. A total of fewer than 85,000 clones appear in this sample, roughly nine tenths of them only once. 1% to 1.5% of the sample rests with the top ten. Sequenced here: peripheral blood, sampled 28 days after the second AZD1222 dose. The receptors derive from an adult who received the AZD1222 COVID-19 vaccine.

The rearrangement joins TRBV30 to TRBJ1-6, with D perhaps TRBD1 (5 bases). CDR1 and CDR2 from the germline V gene are GTSNPN and SVGIG (reference sequence). V was clipped by 6 bases and J by 8 bases, with 23 bases between them. The CDR3 extends over 16 amino acids. This CDR3 reads CACTLSGAPGDSPLHF. The CDR3 DNA reads as TGTGCCTGCACCCTCTCCGGGGCCCCCGGGGATTCACCCCTCCACTTT.

The J gene is TRBJ2-5, the V gene TRBV11-2; no clear D gene. The germline CDR1 and CDR2 sequences are SGHAT and FQNNGV. The CDR3 has 15 amino acids. Trimming cost V 3 bases and J 7 bases, with 18 bases left between them. CDR3 DNA: TGTGCCAGCAGCTTCCTGCTAGGAGATGGAGTGACCCAGTACTTC. This codes for CASSFLLGDGVTQYF.

The chain couples TRBV27 to TRBJ2-7; D unresolved. Looked up from germline, CDR1 is MNHEY and CDR2 is SMNVEV (reference sequence). V lost 5 bases to trimming and J lost 1 base, with 12 bases between them. This CDR3 is built from 14 residues. Here the CDR3 reads CASSMWAVSYEQYF. Written as DNA, the CDR3 is TGTGCCAGCAGTATGTGGGCTGTATCCTACGAGCAGTACTTC.

The chain combines TRBV2 with TRBJ2-5; no firm D call. The V gene's germline CDR1 is SNHLY and CDR2 FYNNEI. The CDR3 runs 12 residues. V dropped 5 bases and J dropped 5 bases, with 9 bases sitting between them. CDR3 DNA: TGTGCCAGCAGTTCGTCCCGGGAGACCCAGTACTTC. Its protein is CASSSSRETQYF. The full variable domain, completed using reference TRBV2 and TRBJ2-5, is EPEVTQTPSHQVTQMGQEVILRCVPISNHLYFYWYRQILGQKVEFLVSFYNNEISEKSEIFDDQFSVERPDGSNFTLKIRSTKLEDSAMYFCASSSSRETQYFGPGTRLLVL.

The V gene is TRBV12-3 or TRBV12-4, the J gene TRBJ1-1; D remains unclear. There are 13 residues in the CDR3. The V and J ends lost 2 bases and 3 bases respectively, with 7 bases between them. The CDR3 here is CASSLRADTEAFF. CDR3 coding DNA: TGTGCCAGCAGTTTACGCGCGGACACTGAAGCTTTCTTT.

The chain couples TRBV7-3 to TRBJ2-5; 14 bases match TRBD2. CDR3 size: 16 residues. Germline CDR1 and CDR2: SGHTA and FQGTGA. The V gene end was trimmed by 3 bases and the J gene end by 5 bases; junction bases not matched to a gene: 5. CDR3 in DNA: TGTGCCAGCAGCTTGGGACTAGCGGGAGCGGGCGAGACCCAGTACTTC. It codes for CASSLGLAGAGETQYF.

The gene calls are TRBV18 and TRBJ2-7; D uncertain. Germline assignment: CDR1 KGHSH and CDR2 LQKENI. The CDR3 covers 12 residues. V gave up 3 bases and J gave up 2 bases, with 5 bases separating them. The CDR3 nucleotides read TGTGCCAGCTCACCCGAAGCCTACGAGCAGTACTTC. Protein product: CASSPEAYEQYF.

The chain joins TRBV19 to TRBJ2-3; D might be TRBD1 or TRBD2, each matching 6 bases. This CDR3 has 13 residues. The germline V and J ends were trimmed by 11 bases and 0 bases, with 12 bases remaining between them. Germline-derived CDR1 and CDR2 are LNHDA and SQIVND (reference sequence). As DNA, the CDR3 is TGTGCCTCGGGGGCGGCTAGCACAGATACGCAGTATTTT. Its translation: CASGAASTDTQYF.

The chain is built from TRBV12-2 and TRBJ1-3; TRBD1, the table's D call, lacks a check against the DNA. TRBV12-2 is termed a pseudogene. This CDR3 contains 14 residues. The CDR3 DNA reads TGTGCAAGTCGCTTAGACAGGGCCGGAAACACCATATATTTT. It is translated as CASRLDRAGNTIYF.

On this clone itself: Other DNA sequences in this sample translate to the same CDR3. The rearrangement joins TRBV11-3 to TRBJ1-1; possibly TRBD1 for D (6 bases). This CDR3 has 13 amino acids. Germline V gives CDR1 SGHNT, CDR2 YENEEA. The germline V and J ends were trimmed by 3 bases and 1 base, with 6 bases remaining between them. The CDR3 DNA sequence: TGTGCCAGCAGCTTGACAGGGAACACTGAAGCTTTCTTT. Its protein product is CASSLTGNTEAFF.

The DNA of the CDR3 is TGTGCCAGCAGTTCCTGGACAGCCCGAGCCCTCCACTTT. As protein: CASSSWTARALHF. The chain combines TRBV27 with TRBJ1-6; D perhaps matches TRBD1 (6 bases). This CDR3 spans 13 amino acids. Germline CDR1 is MNHEY and CDR2 is SMNVEV (reference sequence). The V end lost 4 bases, the J end lost 14 bases, and 15 bases lay between the germline ends.

This rearrangement joins TRBV6-2 or TRBV6-3 to TRBJ1-2; 7 bases fit TRBD1. The germline gives CDR1 MNHEY, CDR2 SVGEGT. The trim removed 4 bases at V and 4 bases at J, leaving 9 bases unmatched. There are 15 residues in the CDR3. CDR3 loop: CASSWTGQGGYGYTF. The DNA for the CDR3 is TGTGCCAGCAGTTGGACAGGTCAAGGCGGCTATGGCTACACCTTC.

The chain carries TRBV4-3 and TRBJ1-4; D unresolved. The CDR3 extends over 14 amino acids. V was pared by 4 bases and J by 8 bases, with 14 bases between. Per germline, CDR1 LGHNA and CDR2 YSLEER. CDR3: CASSPNGNSEKLFF. CDR3 nucleotide sequence: TGCGCCAGCAGCCCTAACGGGAACTCCGAAAAACTGTTTTTT.

This clone was picked up one time. CDR3 sequence: CASSLASGGAGNSPLHF. Here the CDR3 DNA reads TGTGCCAGCAGCTTAGCTTCAGGGGGCGCGGGGAATTCACCCCTCCACTTT. The genes are TRBV7-2 and TRBJ1-6; 8 bases fit TRBD1. Germline trimming cut 0 bases from V and 7 bases from J; bases unmatched to any gene: 8. The CDR3 covers 17 residues. Germline V gives CDR1 SGHTA, CDR2 FQGNSA. The entire variable domain, with the rest obtained from reference TRBV7-2 and TRBJ1-6, is as follows: GAGVSQSPSNKVTEKGKDVELRCDPISGHTALYWYRQSLGQGLEFLIYFQGNSAPDKSGLPSDRFSAERTGGSVSTLTIQRTQQEDSAVYLCASSLASGGAGNSPLHFGNGTRLTVT.

This chain links TRBV6-5 with TRBJ1-5; the match to TRBD1 covers 7 bases. Germline V lookup: CDR1 MNHEY, CDR2 SVGAGI. The CDR3 has 14 residues. After removal of 6 bases from V and 7 bases from J, the junction contained 9 bases not matched to a gene. The DNA of the CDR3 is TGTGCCAGCAGGGGAGGGGGCAGTCGGCAGCCCCAGCATTTT. This translates into CASRGGGSRQPQHF.

The chain has TRBV20-1 and TRBJ2-7; no reliable D call. The V end lost 6 bases, the J end lost 2 bases, and 8 bases lay between the germline ends. Germline V gene lookup returns CDR1 DFQATT and CDR2 SNEGSKA (reference sequence). The CDR3 consists of 11 residues. The CDR3 DNA is TGCAGTGCCCCTGAAGCCTACGAGCAGTACTTC. Residues: CSAPEAYEQYF.

The V and J genes are TRBV6-6 and TRBJ1-5; D uncertain. CDR3 length: 14 residues. Trimming pared 0 bases from V and 9 bases from J, leaving 12 bases between. Per germline, CDR1 MNHNY and CDR2 SVGAGI (reference sequence). The CDR3 sequence: CASSYSGRSLPQHF. DNA for the CDR3: TGTGCCAGCAGTTACTCTGGACGAAGCCTGCCCCAGCATTTT.

The chain joins TRBV5-4 to TRBJ1-1, with unresolved D. CDR1 is SGHNT and CDR2 is YYREEE in the germline V gene (reference sequence). This CDR3 is 14 amino acids long. Between the trimmed V and J ends, which lost 0 bases and 5 bases, there was a span of 11 bases. Here the CDR3 reads CASSLAGRWTEAFF. The CDR3 DNA is TGTGCCAGCAGCTTGGCTGGGCGATGGACTGAAGCTTTCTTT. Combining the CDR3 with reference TRBV5-4 and TRBJ1-1 gives the whole variable domain ETGVTQSPTHLIKTRGQQVTLRCSSQSGHNTVSWYQQALGQGPQFIFQYYREEENGRGNFPPRFSGLQFPNYSSELNVNALELDDSALYLCASSLAGRWTEAFFGQGTRLTVV.

This clone was seen once. The chain uses TRBV23-1 and TRBJ1-1; D gene uncertain. TRBV23-1 is treated as an ORF (open reading frame) with a function not yet certain. The V and J ends lost 6 bases and 1 base respectively, with 9 bases between them. CDR3 length: 13 amino acids. The CDR3 reads CASRNTSNTEAFF. The DNA for the CDR3 is TGCGCCAGCAGAAACACCTCGAACACTGAAGCTTTCTTT.

V and J are TRBV30 and TRBJ1-3; D gene ambiguous. V shed 1 base and J shed 0 bases, with 7 bases lying between them. From germline, CDR1 is GTSNPN and CDR2 SVGIG (reference sequence). The CDR3 is 14 amino acids. CDR3 residues: CAWSASASGNTIYF. Written as DNA, the CDR3 is TGTGCCTGGAGTGCATCGGCCTCTGGAAACACCATATATTTT.

The CDR3 here is CASSFTPGEYGYTF. CDR3 bases: TGTGCCAGCAGTTTTACACCAGGGGAATATGGCTACACCTTC. The V and J genes are TRBV6-5 and TRBJ1-2; tentative D call: TRBD1 (6 bases). The CDR3 length is 14 residues. V was shortened by 4 bases and J by 5 bases, with 14 bases between the two germline ends. Germline CDR1 reads MNHEY; CDR2 reads SVGAGI.

The chain recombines TRBV3-1 (or the pseudogene TRBV3-2) with TRBJ1-2; D unresolved. With 1 base removed from V and 8 bases from J, the gap between germline ends came to 8 bases. The length of the CDR3 is 12 residues. Germline V CDR1 and CDR2: LGHDT, YNNKEL (reference sequence). CDR3 bases: TGTGCCAGCAGCCAAGCCTCAGGAGGCTACACCTTC. It codes for CASSQASGGYTF.

The chain recombines TRBV5-1 with TRBJ2-2; D might be TRBD2 (5 bases). The germline V and J ends were trimmed by 4 bases and 0 bases, with 13 bases remaining between them. Germline loops: CDR1 SGHRS, CDR2 YFSETQ. The CDR3 runs to 16 residues. CDR3 nucleotide sequence: TGCGCCAGCAGCAAAGAGCGGCCATCGAACACCGGGGAGCTGTTTTTT. Encoded protein: CASSKERPSNTGELFF.

The CDR3 DNA sequence: TGTGCCAGTAGCGTATATTCAGGATATGGCTACACCTTC. This codes for CASSVYSGYGYTF. The J gene is TRBJ1-2, the V gene TRBV19; D is uncertain. The V gene's germline CDR1 is LNHDA and CDR2 SQIVND (reference sequence). Trimming removed 6 bases at V and 5 bases at J, with 13 bases between. This CDR3 is built from 13 residues.

The chain carries TRBV5-6 and TRBJ2-7; D gene uncertain. There are 15 residues in the CDR3. Germline V gene lookup returns CDR1 SGHDT and CDR2 YYEEEE. The ends were cut back, 4 bases at V and 3 bases at J, with 17 bases in the middle. The CDR3 spells CASSPRGAVLYEQYF. The CDR3 DNA follows: TGTGCCAGCAGCCCCCGAGGTGCAGTACTCTACGAGCAGTACTTC. Filled out from reference TRBV5-6 and TRBJ2-7, the complete variable domain reads DAGVTQSPTHLIKTRGQQVTLRCSPKSGHDTVSWYQQALGQGPQFIFQYYEEEERQRGNFPDRFSGHQFPNYSSELNVNALLLGDSALYLCASSPRGAVLYEQYFGPGTRLTVT.

This clone was detected a few times. The genes are TRBV4-2 and TRBJ2-1; 10 bases are shared with TRBD2. The trim removed 2 bases at V and 9 bases at J, leaving 13 bases unmatched. This CDR3 is 17 amino acids long. Germline V gene lookup returns CDR1 LGHNA and CDR2 YNFKEQ. Here the CDR3 reads CASSQSRGGTSVREQFF. CDR3 nucleotides: TGTGCCAGCAGCCAATCCCGGGGGGGGACTAGCGTTCGTGAGCAGTTCTTC.

The rearrangement joins TRBV28 to TRBJ2-7, with a possible D match to TRBD2 (6 bases). In germline, CDR1 is MDHEN, CDR2 SYDVKM. The CDR3 loop spans 14 amino acids. With 5 bases removed from V and 2 bases from J, the gap between germline ends came to 13 bases. The CDR3 DNA is TGTGCCAGCAGTATGGGACTCGGAGCCTACGAGCAGTACTTC. Its protein product is CASSMGLGAYEQYF.

This clone was detected a few times. V and J are TRBV6-6 and TRBJ1-4; D ambiguous. CDR3 length: 11 amino acids. Germline assignment: CDR1 MNHNY and CDR2 SVGAGI (reference sequence). The V and J ends lost 6 bases and 8 bases respectively, with 7 bases between them. CDR3 coding DNA: TGTGCCAGCAGCAACGGGGAAAAACTGTTTTTT. This codes for CASSNGEKLFF.

This clone was found a few times. The genes are TRBV19 and TRBJ1-5; 7 positions match TRBD1. After removal of 5 bases from V and 7 bases from J, the junction contained 5 bases not matched to a gene. The CDR3 runs to 13 residues. Germline-derived CDR1 and CDR2 are LNHDA and SQIVND (reference sequence). The CDR3 region is CASSLTGDQPQHF. CDR3 in DNA: TGTGCCAGTAGTTTAACAGGGGACCAGCCCCAGCATTTT.

This chain links TRBV13 with TRBJ2-1, with 8 bases that match TRBD1. From germline, CDR1 is PRHDT and CDR2 FYEKMQ (reference sequence). The CDR3 runs to 17 residues. Trimming at V came to 2 bases and at J to 0 bases, leaving 6 bases not matched to a gene. The CDR3 sequence is CASSLSYGQGSYNEQFF. DNA for the CDR3: TGTGCCAGCAGCTTATCATACGGACAGGGCTCCTACAATGAGCAGTTCTTC.